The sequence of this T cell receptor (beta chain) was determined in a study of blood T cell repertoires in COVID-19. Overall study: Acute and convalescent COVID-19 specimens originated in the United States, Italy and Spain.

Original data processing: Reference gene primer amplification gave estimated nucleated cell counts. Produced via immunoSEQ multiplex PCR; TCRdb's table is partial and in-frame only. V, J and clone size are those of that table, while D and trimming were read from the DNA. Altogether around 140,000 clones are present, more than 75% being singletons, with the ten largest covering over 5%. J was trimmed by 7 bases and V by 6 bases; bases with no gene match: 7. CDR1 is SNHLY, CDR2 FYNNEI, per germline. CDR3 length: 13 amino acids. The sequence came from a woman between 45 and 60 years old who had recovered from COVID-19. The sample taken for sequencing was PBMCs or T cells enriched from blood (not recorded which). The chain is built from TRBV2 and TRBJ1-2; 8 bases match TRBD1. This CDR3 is CASRRTGRLGYTF. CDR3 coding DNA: TGTGCCAGCAGAAGGACAGGGCGGCTTGGCTACACCTTC.